The 4 T cell receptor beta chains presented below share a single source sample, sequenced in a study of cytomegalovirus exposure and HLA in healthy donors (dated by TCRdb to the late 2010s). Libraries were built with the immunoSEQ multiplex PCR assay. The multiplex PCR relied on a mix of 60 forward primers for TCR Vbeta segments and 13 reverse primers for TCR Jbeta segments. TCRdb re-hosts the immuneACCESS table, in-frame sequences only. Its copies lack some clones; in the studies checked, an unresolved V gene accounts for under half of them, and the cause for the rest is not known. The sample table lists 200,000 to 250,000 clones, around 88% of them with a count of one. The ten largest make up over 0.95% of the sample. Sequencing was carried out using PBMCs. The receptors were gathered from a woman younger than 35 in good health and CMV-seronegative.

The V gene is TRBV4-1, the J gene TRBJ2-1, with 7 bases fitting TRBD2. Losses at the gene ends were 2 bases for V and 3 bases for J; bases not matched to a gene: 16. CDR1 and CDR2 (germline): MGHRA, YSYEKL. The CDR3 is 19 residues long. The CDR3 loop reads CASSQRTFQRGVVYNEQFF. DNA of the CDR3: TGCGCCAGCAGCCAAAGGACTTTTCAGCGGGGAGTCGTCTACAATGAGCAGTTCTTC.

This chain links TRBV5-1 with TRBJ2-1; possibly TRBD1 for D (6 bases). Germline loops: CDR1 SGHRS, CDR2 YFSETQ. CDR3 size: 15 residues. V gave up 2 bases and J gave up 3 bases, with 12 bases separating them. As DNA, the CDR3 is TGCGCCAGCAGCTTCCCAGGGGCAGTCTACAATGAGCAGTTCTTC. Protein: CASSFPGAVYNEQFF.

The rearrangement joins TRBV27 to TRBJ2-7; 8 bases line up with TRBD1. The ends lost 5 bases at V and 6 bases at J; junction bases unmatched: 9. Germline CDR1 and CDR2: MNHEY and SMNVEV (reference sequence). This CDR3 comprises 14 residues. This chain's CDR3 is CASSGQGERAEQYF. CDR3 DNA: TGTGCCAGCAGTGGACAGGGTGAAAGGGCCGAGCAGTACTTC.

The chain uses TRBV30 and TRBJ1-2; D remains ambiguous. Trimming left V 0 bases short and J 0 bases short, with 5 bases between. CDR3 length: 13 residues. The germline CDR1 and CDR2 sequences are GTSNPN and SVGIG (reference sequence). DNA for the CDR3: TGTGCCTGGAGTGTTATTACTAACTATGGCTACACCTTC. This codes for CAWSVITNYGYTF.